This is a list of T cell receptor beta chains from one sample in a study of PD-L1 blockade in urothelial cancer. Using immunoSEQ multiplex PCR, the repertoire was profiled, and TCRdb retains in-frame clones only, with some absent. Of fewer than 75,000 clones listed, 85% to 90% were seen once; the top ten hold roughly 4.7%. The material was PBMCs, obtained around atezolizumab (anti-PD-L1) treatment. These receptors originate from a man in his 70s with urothelial cancer. Both conserved end residues are part of each CDR3. Each record gives: V gene, J gene, clone size, D gene, CDR3 protein, CDR3 DNA. D genes are given only for firm matches. Clone size is not always given. Where it is, it says once, few, many or a class for expanded clones.

TRBV2,TRBJ1-2,-,TRBD1,CASKRQGSLSYGYTF,TGTGCCAGCAAAAGACAGGGGTCCCTTTCTTATGGCTACACCTTC
TRBV19,TRBJ2-1,-,-,CASSISSSVAAGEQFF,TGTGCCAGTAGTATCAGTTCTAGCGTCGCCGCTGGCGAGCAGTTCTTC
TRBV28,TRBJ2-5,-,-,CASSSPGRALQETQYF,TGTGCCAGCAGTTCCCCGGGCAGGGCCCTACAAGAGACCCAGTACTTC
TRBV27,TRBJ2-1,-,TRBD2,CASSLQTSGYNEQFF,TGTGCCAGCAGTTTGCAGACTAGCGGATACAATGAGCAGTTCTTC
TRBV10-3,TRBJ1-4,-,-,CAISRNREPNEKLFF,TGTGCCATCAGCCGAAACAGGGAACCTAATGAAAAACTGTTTTTT
TRBV4-2,TRBJ1-1,-,TRBD1,CASSQEGQGALLNTEAFF,TGTGCCAGCAGCCAAGAAGGACAGGGGGCCCTTTTGAACACTGAAGCTTTCTTT
TRBV5-1,TRBJ2-2,-,-,CASSLVVRGSPGELFF,TGCGCCAGCAGCTTGGTAGTTAGGGGAAGCCCCGGGGAGCTGTTTTTT
TRBV18,TRBJ1-5,-,-,CASSLDGQSNQPQHF,TGTGCCAGCTCACTGGACGGACAGTCAAATCAGCCCCAGCATTTT
TRBV10-3,TRBJ2-7,-,TRBD1,CAITEGPTGIGNEQYF,TGTGCCATCACCGAAGGCCCGACAGGGATTGGGAACGAGCAGTACTTC
TRBV27,TRBJ1-2,-,-,CASSRQARGGYTF,TGTGCCAGCAGCAGACAGGCAAGGGGTGGCTACACCTTC
TRBV9,TRBJ2-3,once,TRBD2,CASSGTSGSGTDTQYF,TGTGCCAGCAGCGGGACTAGCGGGAGTGGCACAGATACGCAGTATTTT
TRBV6-5,TRBJ1-5,once,TRBD1,CASSTGDQPQHF,TGTGCCAGCAGTACAGGGGATCAGCCCCAGCATTTT
TRBV2,TRBJ1-3,-,-,CASSALGRNTIYF,TGTGCCAGCAGCGCCTTGGGGAGGAACACCATATATTTT
TRBV10-2,TRBJ1-5,-,TRBD1,CASSPTGGKGGNQPQHF,TGCGCCAGCAGTCCCACAGGGGGCAAGGGTGGCAATCAGCCCCAGCATTTT
TRBV5-8,TRBJ2-7,once,TRBD2,CASSPRTSGSSYEQYF,TGTGCCAGCAGCCCACGGACTAGCGGTAGCTCCTACGAGCAGTACTTC
TRBV19,TRBJ2-7,-,TRBD1,CASSAGTGVYEQYF,TGTGCCAGTAGTGCCGGGACAGGGGTTTACGAGCAGTACTTC
TRBV19,TRBJ1-5,-,-,CASSIATALSQPQHF,TGTGCCAGTAGTATCGCGACAGCTTTATCTCAGCCCCAGCATTTT
TRBV28,TRBJ2-3,-,TRBD2,CASSLVKGLVTDTQYF,TGTGCCAGCAGTTTAGTTAAGGGACTAGTTACAGATACGCAGTATTTT
TRBV28,TRBJ2-5,-,TRBD1,CASIPDRGWKTQYF,TGTGCCAGCATTCCGGACAGGGGGTGGAAGACCCAGTACTTC
TRBV4-1,TRBJ2-7,-,-,CASSQVFGGPPYEQYF,TGCGCCAGCAGCCAGGTGTTTGGCGGGCCCCCCTACGAGCAGTACTTC
TRBV4-1,TRBJ2-1,-,TRBD2,CASSQKTSGVDEQFF,TGCGCCAGCAGCCAAAAGACTAGCGGTGTCGATGAGCAGTTCTTC
TRBV28,TRBJ2-7,-,-,CASSLILYEQYF,TGTGCCAGCAGTTTAATTCTCTACGAGCAGTACTTC
TRBV28,TRBJ1-2,-,-,CASSLWGEGGYTF,TGTGCCAGCAGCCTATGGGGTGAGGGAGGCTACACCTTC
TRBV10-1,TRBJ2-7,few,TRBD1,CASRRQGAQISDEQYF,TGCGCCAGCAGGAGACAGGGGGCGCAGATCTCCGACGAGCAGTACTTC
TRBV6-6,TRBJ1-2,-,-,CASISQAYGYTF,TGTGCCAGCATCTCACAGGCGTATGGCTACACCTTC
TRBV27,TRBJ2-7,-,-,CASSRSSTGQYEQYF,TGTGCCAGCAGTCGCTCGTCTACGGGACAATACGAGCAGTACTTC
TRBV5-4,TRBJ2-2,-,TRBD1,CASSPGTGGTGELFF,TGTGCCAGCAGCCCCGGGACAGGGGGCACCGGGGAGCTGTTTTTT
TRBV28,TRBJ2-2,-,-,CASSLGGGGTGELFF,TGTGCCAGCAGTTTGGGAGGGGGGGGAACCGGGGAGCTGTTTTTT
TRBV27,TRBJ2-7,once,-,CASSLESGSRYEQYF,TGTGCCAGCAGTTTAGAATCGGGGAGCCGCTACGAGCAGTACTTC
TRBV27,TRBJ2-5,-,TRBD1,CASSSQPDRGETQYF,TGTGCCAGCAGTAGCCAACCGGACAGGGGAGAGACCCAGTACTTC
TRBV5-1,TRBJ2-3,-,-,CASSLSGVTDTQYF,TGCGCCAGCAGCTTGAGCGGCGTCACAGATACGCAGTATTTT
TRBV25-1,TRBJ2-3,-,TRBD2,CASSRLAGTDTQYF,TGTGCCAGCAGTAGACTAGCGGGCACAGATACGCAGTATTTT
TRBV2,TRBJ2-7,-,-,CASRQNEGPYEQYF,TGTGCCAGCAGACAGAATGAGGGTCCCTACGAGCAGTACTTC
TRBV7-8,TRBJ2-3,-,TRBD2,CASSALVAGLGTSTDTQYF,TGTGCCAGCAGCGCCCTAGTAGCGGGTCTAGGAACTAGCACAGATACGCAGTATTTT
TRBV19,TRBJ2-5,-,-,CASSQQTETQYF,TGTGCCAGTAGTCAACAGACAGAGACCCAGTACTTC
TRBV5-1,TRBJ1-1,-,-,CASSSDSVNTEAFF,TGCGCCAGCAGCTCAGACTCTGTGAACACTGAAGCTTTCTTT
TRBV27,TRBJ2-1,once,TRBD2,CASSPITSGRANEQFF,TGTGCCAGCAGTCCCATAACTAGCGGGAGGGCGAATGAGCAGTTCTTC
TRBV19,TRBJ2-7,-,-,CASSPDFPSAYEQYF,TGTGCCAGTAGTCCGGACTTCCCTAGTGCCTACGAGCAGTACTTC
TRBV5-4,TRBJ2-7,once,-,CASSVGRVPSGEQYF,TGTGCCAGCAGCGTGGGCCGGGTCCCCTCGGGGGAGCAGTACTTC
TRBV14,TRBJ1-2,-,-,CASSQDRRQAINYGYTF,TGTGCCAGCAGCCAAGATCGGCGCCAGGCGATTAACTATGGCTACACCTTC
TRBV9,TRBJ2-5,-,-,CASSVAPLAETQYF,TGTGCCAGCAGCGTAGCTCCCCTAGCGGAGACCCAGTACTTC
TRBV23-1,TRBJ2-7,-,-,CASGHRDPPYEQYF,TGCGCCAGCGGACACAGGGACCCCCCCTACGAGCAGTACTTC
TRBV11-2,TRBJ2-3,-,-,CASSSTGTSLRTQYF,TGTGCCAGCAGCTCAACCGGGACTTCCCTCAGAACGCAGTATTTT
TRBV19,TRBJ1-5,-,TRBD1,CASISTGVNSNQPQHF,TGTGCCAGTATCTCCACAGGGGTCAATAGCAATCAGCCCCAGCATTTT
TRBV28,TRBJ1-5,-,TRBD1,CASSSLTDRVRGNQPQHF,TGTGCCAGCAGTTCCCTCACGGACAGGGTGAGGGGCAATCAGCCCCAGCATTTT
TRBV10-1,TRBJ2-7,-,TRBD2,CASSESGTSLGEQYF,TGCGCCAGCAGTGAGTCAGGGACTAGCCTCGGCGAGCAGTACTTC
TRBV5-4,TRBJ2-2,-,TRBD2,CASSREGSTGELFF,TGTGCCAGCTCGCGGGAGGGCAGCACCGGGGAGCTGTTTTTT
TRBV28,TRBJ2-7,-,-,CASSSALAPYEQYF,TGTGCCAGCAGTTCGGCACTAGCACCCTACGAGCAGTACTTC
TRBV6-1,TRBJ2-3,-,-,CASSERRRAADTQYF,TGTGCCAGCAGTGAAAGGCGGAGGGCCGCAGATACGCAGTATTTT
TRBV7-2,TRBJ2-7,once,-,CASSYIQLPYEQYF,TGTGCCAGCAGCTACATTCAACTACCCTACGAGCAGTACTTC
TRBV7-9,TRBJ1-5,-,TRBD1,CASSLIGTGNQPQHF,TGTGCCAGCAGTTTAATAGGGACAGGCAATCAGCCCCAGCATTTT